The entry that follows covers one TCR beta chain sequence. Germline CDR1 SGHAT, CDR2 FQNNGV. Trimming took 3 bases from V and 5 from J, leaving 7 bases between them. CDR3 length: 12 amino acids. The sample originates from a study of memory CD4+ T cells and cytomegalovirus serostatus. The sort gate was single viable CD3+CD4+CD8-CD45RO+ cells for memory CD4+ T cells. Using immunoSEQ multiplex PCR, the repertoire was profiled, and TCRdb retains in-frame clones only, with some absent. The data hold about 40,000 clones, with 65% to 80% observed a single time. Sequenced: memory CD4+ T cells from blood. This receptor was identified in an adult in good health and CMV-seronegative. The rearrangement links TRBV11-2 to TRBJ2-5; D is possibly TRBD1 or TRBD2 (5 bases each). CDR3 residues: CASSFWGETQYF. The CDR3 DNA reads TGTGCCAGCAGCTTTTGGGGGGAGACCCAGTACTTC.